This T cell receptor (beta chain) was obtained from a study of sequential checkpoint blockade in melanoma (dated by TCRdb to about 2019). About the full investigation: Using 1:1 randomization, the trial assigned patients either to first-line nivolumab followed by ipilimumab (arm A) or to ipilimumab followed by nivolumab (arm B). Maintenance nivolumab was given following each of the two trial sequences. On the study overall, not on this receptor specifically: Validation of the response-prediction model combining TCR metrics and mutation burden is needed in larger, independent patient cohorts.

The CDR3 has 14 amino acids, counting the end cysteine and phenylalanine. Only CDR3 DNA remains: 42 bases, in frame from the first base. The germline V gene (reference sequence) specifies LNHDA as CDR1 and SQIVND as CDR2. V is cut back by 8 bases and J by 3 bases, with 5 bases in the junction unmatched. The treatment or condition label corresponds to: randomized to nivolumab then ipilimumab (arm A) or the reverse (arm B). Prior DNA-damaging chemotherapy had not been received by any trial patient. Thawed PBMCs were sorted on a FACS Aria II flow cytometer to isolate live CD3+CD8+ cells negative for CD19 and CD56. Samples were obtained from patients with melanoma enrolled in CheckMate 064, a randomized, open-label phase II trial of sequential checkpoint blockade. Leukapheresis was used to collect peripheral blood mononuclear cells, which were then purified with Ficoll-Paque and frozen in human serum with roughly 10% DMSO. Purity of sorted blood CD3+CD8+ cells was verified at >95% immediately after sorting, followed by DNA extraction.

The immunoSEQ Assay was used to immunosequence TCRbeta CDR3 regions from genomic DNA. Genomic DNA was amplified by bias-controlled multiplex PCR before high-throughput sequencing. The authors' pipeline ran thus. To quantify the absolute abundance of each unique TCRbeta CDR3 region, the sequences were collapsed and filtered. Clonality was defined as 1 minus Pielou's evenness and was calculated using productive rearrangements only. Clones with significantly greater frequencies in on-treatment versus baseline samples were identified using a previously published method. TCRdb provides this immuneACCESS table in a form limited to in-frame rearrangements. Some clones are lacking; in checked studies, under half of them reflect an unresolved V gene, and why the rest are absent is not known. V, J and clone size are those of that table, while D and trimming were read from the DNA. Here the sample has roughly 9,800 clones; around 80% occur a single time. Roughly an eighth of the sample is taken by the ten largest.

Points on this clone: This clone's antigen is unknown. No base qualities exist here, and no much larger clone lies one base off it.

The material sequenced was CD8+ T cells sorted from blood (inferred from file names), taken from a patient given nivolumab and ipilimumab in sequence. The chain links TRBV19 with TRBJ1-4, with 8 central nucleotides matching TRBD1. The source of this sequence is a human donor with melanoma. Read as DNA, the sequence is TGTGCCAGTGCAGGGGGCAGGGCTAATGAAAAACTGTTTTTT. Translated, it reads CASAGGRANEKLFF.